This is a list of T cell receptor beta chains from one sample in a study of cytomegalovirus exposure and HLA in healthy donors. The protocol was immunoSEQ multiplex PCR, while the TCRdb copy is restricted to in-frame clones and leaves out a portion. The table records about 160,000 clones, 75% to 80% of them present only once. Source material: PBMCs. These receptors were obtained from a woman between 45 and 60 years old in good health and CMV-seropositive. Both conserved end residues are part of each CDR3. D genes are given only for firm matches. Clone size appears in some rows only: once, few, many, or a class for an expanded clone.

NA | TRBJ2-7 | TRBV7-2 | NA | CASGLDSGSPAASEQYF | TGTGCCAGCGGCTTAGACTCCGGGAGCCCCGCGGCTTCCGAGCAGTACTTC
NA | TRBJ1-1 | TRBV9 | NA | CASSPQGEGTNTEAFF | TGTGCCAGCAGCCCCCAAGGGGAGGGGACGAACACTGAAGCTTTCTTT
NA | TRBJ1-2 | TRBV5-1 | NA | CASSFGYNYGYTF | TGCGCCAGCAGCTTCGGGTATAACTATGGCTACACCTTC
TRBD1 | TRBJ2-1 | TRBV5-4 | NA | CASSSGTGVFDEQFF | TGTGCCAGCAGCTCCGGGACAGGGGTTTTCGATGAGCAGTTCTTC
NA | TRBJ2-3 | TRBV4-1 | few | CASSLAENTQYF | TGCGCCAGCAGCCTCGCCGAGAATACGCAGTATTTT
NA | TRBJ2-5 | TRBV18 | NA | CASSPPGRGGTQYF | TGTGCCAGCTCACCACCGGGGCGCGGCGGGACCCAGTACTTC
NA | TRBJ1-5 | TRBV4-2 | NA | CASSQGQGTGNQPQHF | TGTGCCAGCAGCCAAGGTCAGGGTACGGGCAATCAGCCCCAGCATTTT
TRBD1 | TRBJ2-5 | TRBV5-1 | once | CASSSGGTGNQETQYF | TGCGCCAGCAGCTCAGGCGGGACAGGGAACCAAGAGACCCAGTACTTC
TRBD1 | TRBJ1-2 | TRBV29-1 | NA | CSVPFRGLGGYTF | TGCAGCGTTCCATTCAGGGGGCTAGGGGGCTACACCTTC
NA | TRBJ2-3 | TRBV6-1 | NA | CASSAGKPWADTQYF | TGTGCCAGCAGTGCGGGGAAACCATGGGCAGATACGCAGTATTTT
NA | TRBJ2-1 | TRBV4-3 | NA | CASSQDSAGGIRGEQFF | TGCGCCAGCAGCCAAGATTCGGCCGGCGGTATTCGGGGTGAGCAGTTCTTC
TRBD1 | TRBJ2-3 | TRBV5-6 | once | CASSLQGGSGTQYF | TGTGCCAGCAGCTTACAGGGGGGTTCGGGTACGCAGTATTTT
NA | TRBJ2-7 | TRBV15 | few | CATSRDWGQRYEQYF | TGTGCCACCAGCAGAGATTGGGGACAACGCTACGAGCAGTACTTC
TRBD2 | TRBJ2-3 | TRBV7-9 | NA | CASTRRGGATGDTQYF | TGTGCCAGCACCCGTCGGGGGGGGGCCACAGGAGATACGCAGTATTTT
TRBD1 | TRBJ1-6 | TRBV27 | NA | CASMVQQGVGSPLHF | TGTGCCAGCATGGTTCAACAGGGGGTTGGATCACCCCTCCACTTT
TRBD1 | TRBJ1-1 | TRBV5-6 | NA | CASSLLGQGARNTEAFF | TGTGCCAGCAGCTTGCTTGGACAGGGGGCGAGAAACACTGAAGCTTTCTTT
TRBD1 | TRBJ1-1 | TRBV2 | once | CASSGRQGYTEAFF | TGTGCCAGCAGCGGTAGACAGGGGTACACTGAAGCTTTCTTT
NA | TRBJ1-1 | TRBV6-6 | few | CASSYGTMAEAFF | TGTGCCAGCAGTTATGGGACAATGGCTGAAGCTTTCTTT
TRBD1 | TRBJ2-4 | TRBV19 | NA | CASSMGQMTIAKNIQYF | TGTGCCAGTAGTATGGGACAGATGACTATAGCCAAAAACATTCAGTACTTC
NA | TRBJ2-3 | TRBV21-1 | NA | CASSGGSNGDTQYF | TGTGCCAGCAGCGGCGGGAGCAACGGAGATACGCAGTATTTT
NA | TRBJ1-5 | TRBV19 | NA | CASSIAFRGDQPQHF | TGTGCCAGTAGTATAGCGTTCAGGGGAGATCAGCCCCAGCATTTT
TRBD1 | TRBJ1-5 | TRBV28 | NA | CASSFLGQGAGGNQPQHF | TGTGCCAGCAGTTTCCTGGGACAGGGGGCAGGGGGCAATCAGCCCCAGCATTTT
TRBD2 | TRBJ2-1 | TRBV7-8 | NA | CASSPEPGGEQFF | TGTGCCAGCAGCCCAGAGCCGGGAGGTGAGCAGTTCTTC
NA | TRBJ2-3 | TRBV2 | once | CASSEGLAASTDTQYF | TGTGCCAGCAGTGAGGGGTTAGCGGCTAGCACAGATACGCAGTATTTT
TRBD2 | TRBJ2-1 | TRBV6-5 | NA | CASSPTSGIRGEQFF | TGTGCCAGCAGCCCGACTAGCGGGATCCGGGGTGAGCAGTTCTTC
NA | TRBJ1-6 | TRBV5-1 | NA | CASSLGGGHSPLHF | TGCGCCAGCAGCTTGGGGGGGGGTCATTCACCCCTCCACTTT
TRBD1 | TRBJ1-1 | TRBV5-1 | NA | CASSKDRANTEAFF | TGCGCCAGCAGCAAGGACAGGGCGAACACTGAAGCTTTCTTT
TRBD2 | TRBJ2-1 | TRBV19 | NA | CASRRAGVRYNEQFF | TGTGCCAGTAGAAGAGCGGGAGTTCGCTACAATGAGCAGTTCTTC
NA | TRBJ2-3 | TRBV5-1 | NA | CASSLERGANTDTQYF | TGCGCCAGCAGCTTGGAGCGTGGGGCAAACACAGATACGCAGTATTTT
NA | TRBJ2-1 | TRBV15 | NA | CATSSRRGEGRNEQFF | TGTGCCACCAGCAGTAGGCGGGGAGAGGGGAGGAATGAGCAGTTCTTC
NA | TRBJ1-3 | TRBV11-2 | NA | CASSSDSYSGNTIYF | TGTGCCAGCAGCTCCGACTCATACTCTGGAAACACCATATATTTT
NA | TRBJ2-7 | TRBV27 | NA | CASSPSLATLSYEQYF | TGTGCCAGCAGTCCCTCACTTGCCACGCTCTCCTACGAGCAGTACTTC
TRBD1 | TRBJ1-5 | TRBV28 | few | CASSQGQSNQPQHF | TGTGCCAGCAGCCAGGGACAGAGTAATCAGCCCCAGCATTTT
NA | TRBJ1-4 | TRBV6-5 | NA | CASRPAGYEKLFF | TGTGCCAGCAGACCCGCGGGCTATGAAAAACTGTTTTTT
NA | TRBJ1-1 | TRBV27 | NA | CASRRTGVNTEAFF | TGTGCCAGCCGCAGAACGGGGGTGAACACTGAAGCTTTCTTT
NA | TRBJ2-7 | TRBV7-9 | NA | CSSSLILSEQYF | TGTTCCAGCAGCTTAATCCTATCCGAGCAGTACTTC
TRBD1 | TRBJ1-2 | TRBV9 | few | CASSPRTGAYDNYGYTF | TGTGCCAGCAGCCCTCGGACAGGGGCCTACGATAACTATGGCTACACCTTC
NA | TRBJ1-4 | TRBV6-5 | NA | CASSYSKGVSNEKLFF | TGTGCCAGCAGTTACTCGAAAGGGGTCTCGAATGAAAAACTGTTTTTT
TRBD2 | TRBJ2-1 | TRBV7-3 | NA | CASSSGLAGDEQFF | TGTGCCAGCAGCTCGGGACTAGCGGGAGACGAGCAGTTCTTC
TRBD2 | TRBJ2-2 | TRBV10-3 | NA | CAIRDYPHTGELFF | TGTGCCATCCGGGACTACCCCCACACCGGGGAGCTGTTTTTT
NA | TRBJ2-2 | TRBV5-1 | NA | CASSLAGSVNTGELFF | TGCGCCAGCAGCTTGGCGGGATCTGTGAACACCGGGGAGCTGTTTTTT
NA | TRBJ2-1 | TRBV7-3 | NA | CASSRGGSSYNEQFF | TGTGCCAGCAGCCGTGGGGGCTCCTCCTACAATGAGCAGTTCTTC